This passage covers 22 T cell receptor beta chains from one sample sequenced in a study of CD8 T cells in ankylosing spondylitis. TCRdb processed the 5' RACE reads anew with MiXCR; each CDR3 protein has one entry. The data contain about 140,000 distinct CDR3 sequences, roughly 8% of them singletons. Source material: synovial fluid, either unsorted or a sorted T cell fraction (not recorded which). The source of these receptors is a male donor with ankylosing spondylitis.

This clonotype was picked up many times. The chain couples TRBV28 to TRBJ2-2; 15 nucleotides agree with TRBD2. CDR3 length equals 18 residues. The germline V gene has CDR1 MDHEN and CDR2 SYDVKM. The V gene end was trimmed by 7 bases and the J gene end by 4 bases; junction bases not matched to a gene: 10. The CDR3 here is CASNAFWTSGRVTGELFF. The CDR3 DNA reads TGTGCCAGCAATGCCTTTTGGACTAGCGGGAGGGTCACCGGGGAGCTGTTTTTT.

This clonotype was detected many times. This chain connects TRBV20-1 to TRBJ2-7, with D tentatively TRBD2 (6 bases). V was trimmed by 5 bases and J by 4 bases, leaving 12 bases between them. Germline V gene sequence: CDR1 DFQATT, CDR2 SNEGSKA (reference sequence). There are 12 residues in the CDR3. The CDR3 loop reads CSADNGGYEQYF. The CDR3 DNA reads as TGCAGTGCTGATAACGGGGGATACGAGCAGTACTTC.

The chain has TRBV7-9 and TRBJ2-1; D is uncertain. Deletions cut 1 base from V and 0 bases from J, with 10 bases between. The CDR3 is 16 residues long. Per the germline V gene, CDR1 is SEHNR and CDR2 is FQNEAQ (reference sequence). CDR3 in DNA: TGTGCCAGCAGCTTAGGAGGCAGCCTCTCCTACAATGAGCAGTTCTTC. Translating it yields CASSLGGSLSYNEQFF.

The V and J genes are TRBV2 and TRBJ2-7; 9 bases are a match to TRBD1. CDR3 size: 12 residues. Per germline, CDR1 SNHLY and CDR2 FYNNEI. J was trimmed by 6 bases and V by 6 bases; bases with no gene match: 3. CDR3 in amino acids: CASRDRGSEQYF. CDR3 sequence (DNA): TGTGCCAGCAGGGACAGGGGAAGCGAGCAGTACTTC.

Here the CDR3 reads CAWRDIGNEKLFF. Written as DNA, the CDR3 is TGTGCCTGGAGGGACATAGGCAATGAAAAACTGTTTTTT. J is TRBJ1-4 and V is TRBV30; TRBD1 might be the D (5 bases). The germline V gene encodes CDR1 GTSNPN and CDR2 SVGIG (reference sequence). V lost 3 bases, J lost 5 bases, and 10 bases lay in between. This CDR3 region has 13 residues.

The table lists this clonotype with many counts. The CDR3 bases are TGTGCCAGCAGCTTAAGTTCGGACACTGAAGCTTTCTTT. Protein sequence: CASSLSSDTEAFF. V gene TRBV7-3 combines with J gene TRBJ1-1; no definite D call. Germline lookup yields CDR1 SGHTA and CDR2 FQGTGA. The CDR3 loop spans 13 amino acids. The germline V and J ends were trimmed by 1 base and 3 bases, with 6 bases remaining between them.

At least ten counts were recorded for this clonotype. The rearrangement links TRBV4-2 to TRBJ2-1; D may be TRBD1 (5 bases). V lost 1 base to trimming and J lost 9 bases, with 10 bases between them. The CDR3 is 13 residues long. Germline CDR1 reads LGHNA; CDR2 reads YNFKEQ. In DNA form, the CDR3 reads TGTGCCAGCAGCCAAGGACCAGGGCTTGAGCAGTTCTTC. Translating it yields CASSQGPGLEQFF.

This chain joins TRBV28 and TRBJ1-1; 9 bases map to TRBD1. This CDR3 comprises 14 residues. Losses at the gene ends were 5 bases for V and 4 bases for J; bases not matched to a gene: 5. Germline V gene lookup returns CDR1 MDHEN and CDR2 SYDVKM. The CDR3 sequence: CASSTTTGGTEAFF. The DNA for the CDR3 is TGTGCCAGCAGTACCACGACAGGGGGCACTGAAGCTTTCTTT. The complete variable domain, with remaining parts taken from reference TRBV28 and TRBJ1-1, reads DVKVTQSSRYLVKRTGEKVFLECVQDMDHENMFWYRQDPGLGLRLIYFSYDVKMKEKGDIPEGYSVSREKKERFSLILESASTNQTSMYLCASSTTTGGTEAFFGQGTRLTVV.

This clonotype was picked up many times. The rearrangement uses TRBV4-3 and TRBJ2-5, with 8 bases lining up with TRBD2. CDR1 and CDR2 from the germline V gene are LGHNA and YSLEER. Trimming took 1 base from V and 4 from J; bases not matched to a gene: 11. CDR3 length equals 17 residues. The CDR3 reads CASSQVPGLEFSETQYF. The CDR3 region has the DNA TGCGCCAGCAGCCAAGTACCGGGACTAGAGTTTTCAGAGACCCAGTACTTC.

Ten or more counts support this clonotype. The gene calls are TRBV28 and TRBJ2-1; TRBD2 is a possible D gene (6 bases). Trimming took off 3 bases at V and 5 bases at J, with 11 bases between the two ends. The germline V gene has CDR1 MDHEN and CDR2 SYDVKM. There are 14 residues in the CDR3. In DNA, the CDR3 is TGTGCCAGCAGTTTTAGACTAGAAGACAATGAGCAGTTCTTC. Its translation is CASSFRLEDNEQFF.

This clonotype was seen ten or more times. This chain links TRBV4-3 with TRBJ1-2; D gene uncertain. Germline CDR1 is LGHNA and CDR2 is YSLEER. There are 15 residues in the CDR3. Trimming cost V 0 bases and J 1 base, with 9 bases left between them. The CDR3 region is CASSQEGGSNYGYTF. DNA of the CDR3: TGCGCCAGCAGCCAAGAGGGTGGCAGTAACTATGGCTACACCTTC.

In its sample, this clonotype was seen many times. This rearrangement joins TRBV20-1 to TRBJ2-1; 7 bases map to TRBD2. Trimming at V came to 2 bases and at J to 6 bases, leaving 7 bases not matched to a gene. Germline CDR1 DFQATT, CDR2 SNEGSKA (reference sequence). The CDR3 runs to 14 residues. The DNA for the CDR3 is TGCAGTGCTAGATTCCTAGCGGCGACCAATGAGCAGTTCTTC. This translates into CSARFLAATNEQFF.

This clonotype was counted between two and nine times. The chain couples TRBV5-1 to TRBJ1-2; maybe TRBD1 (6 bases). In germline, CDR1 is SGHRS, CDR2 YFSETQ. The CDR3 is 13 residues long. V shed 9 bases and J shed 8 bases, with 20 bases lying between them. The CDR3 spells CATAPTGNNGYTF. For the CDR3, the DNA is TGCGCCACCGCACCCACAGGGAATAACGGCTACACCTTC.

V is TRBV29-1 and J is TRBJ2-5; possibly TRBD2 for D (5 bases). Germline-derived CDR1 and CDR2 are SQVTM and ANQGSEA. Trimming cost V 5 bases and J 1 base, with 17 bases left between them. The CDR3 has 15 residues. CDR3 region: CSVLKAERVQETQYF. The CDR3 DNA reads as TGCAGCGTTCTGAAAGCGGAAAGGGTCCAAGAGACCCAGTACTTC.

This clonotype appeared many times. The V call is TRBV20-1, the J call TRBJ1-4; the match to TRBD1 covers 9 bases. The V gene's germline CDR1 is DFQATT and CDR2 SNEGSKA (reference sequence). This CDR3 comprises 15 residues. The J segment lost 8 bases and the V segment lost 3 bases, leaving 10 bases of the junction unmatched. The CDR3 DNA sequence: TGCAGTGCTAGGGAGGACAGGGGATTCGGGGAAAAACTGTTTTTT. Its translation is CSAREDRGFGEKLFF.

This CDR3 is CSASGGALKNIQYF. CDR3 coding DNA: TGCAGTGCTAGCGGGGGGGCGCTGAAAAACATTCAGTACTTC. The gene calls are TRBV20-1 and TRBJ2-4; TRBD2 aligns across 8 bases. CDR1 and CDR2 from the germline V gene are DFQATT and SNEGSKA (reference sequence). The CDR3 has 14 residues. V lost 3 bases, J lost 4 bases, and 5 bases stayed unmatched.

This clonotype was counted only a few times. DNA of the CDR3: TGTGCCAGCAGCCAACTAGCGCAACCTAGCGAGCAGTACTTC. Translating gives CASSQLAQPSEQYF. This rearrangement joins TRBV4-2 to TRBJ2-7; tentative D call: TRBD2 (6 bases). The CDR3 length is 14 residues. Deletions cut 2 bases from V and 6 bases from J, with 14 bases between. CDR1 and CDR2 (germline): LGHNA, YNFKEQ.

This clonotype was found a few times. This chain's CDR3 is CASSSRGPSYEQYF. The CDR3, as DNA: TGTGCCAGCAGTTCCCGCGGCCCGTCCTACGAGCAGTACTTC. V gene TRBV27 combines with J gene TRBJ2-7, with D unclear. The CDR3 has 14 amino acids. Trimming pared 4 bases from V and 1 base from J, leaving 11 bases between. CDR1 is MNHEY and CDR2 is SMNVEV in the germline V gene (reference sequence).

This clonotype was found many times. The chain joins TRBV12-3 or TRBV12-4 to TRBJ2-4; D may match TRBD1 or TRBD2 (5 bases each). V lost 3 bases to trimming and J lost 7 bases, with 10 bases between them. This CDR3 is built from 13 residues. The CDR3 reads CASSLGVLNIQYF. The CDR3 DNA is TGTGCCAGCAGTTTGGGGGTGCTGAACATTCAGTACTTC.

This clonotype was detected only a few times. The CDR3: CASSLGESGETQYF. CDR3 nucleotide sequence: TGTGCCAGCAGCTTGGGGGAGAGTGGGGAGACCCAGTACTTC. This chain uses TRBV5-6 with TRBJ2-5, with a tentative D call TRBD2 (5 bases). V was pared by 0 bases and J by 5 bases, with 11 bases between. Germline CDR1 SGHDT, CDR2 YYEEEE. This CDR3 contains 14 residues. Full variable domain (missing parts from reference TRBV5-6 and TRBJ2-5): DAGVTQSPTHLIKTRGQQVTLRCSPKSGHDTVSWYQQALGQGPQFIFQYYEEEERQRGNFPDRFSGHQFPNYSSELNVNALLLGDSALYLCASSLGESGETQYFGPGTRLLVL.

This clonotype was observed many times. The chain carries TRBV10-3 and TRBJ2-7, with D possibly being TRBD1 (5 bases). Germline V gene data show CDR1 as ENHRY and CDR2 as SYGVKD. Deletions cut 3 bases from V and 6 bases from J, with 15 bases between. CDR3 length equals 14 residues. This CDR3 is CAISEGAGWLEQYF. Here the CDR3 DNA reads TGTGCCATCAGTGAAGGGGCAGGGTGGCTCGAGCAGTACTTC.

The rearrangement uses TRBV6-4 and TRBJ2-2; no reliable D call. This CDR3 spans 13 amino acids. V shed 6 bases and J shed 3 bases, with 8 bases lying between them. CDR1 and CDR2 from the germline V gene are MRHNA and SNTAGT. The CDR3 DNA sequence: TGTGCCAGCAGCCGCCAACACACCGGGGAGCTGTTTTTT. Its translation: CASSRQHTGELFF.